At least ten counts were recorded for the clone carrying this TCR beta chain. Time point specified: blood at routine non-recurrence follow-up after resection. Whole RNA was taken from tumor, nontumor lung or frozen PBMC; it was then sequenced unsorted. The CDR3 contains 17 residues. Looked up from germline, CDR1 is MDHEN and CDR2 is SYDVKM. V lost 5 bases and J 0 bases, leaving 18 bases between the germline ends. This specimen comes from a study of spatial heterogeneity in lung cancer. The presence of a unique molecular identifier marked each TCR cDNA molecule. TCRdb re-called the 5' RACE reads through MiXCR, storing one row per CDR3 protein. The data hold around 100,000 distinct CDR3 sequences, with 11% observed a single time.

The material sequenced was PBMCs, taken at follow-up. The chain joins TRBV28 to TRBJ2-3, with no clear D. The source is a female donor with early-stage non-small cell lung cancer. The chain's CDR3 is CASSLNPWTASTDTQYF. The CDR3 nucleotides read TGTGCCAGCAGTCTTAACCCCTGGACGGCTAGCACAGATACGCAGTATTTT. The full variable domain, completed using reference TRBV28 and TRBJ2-3, is DVKVTQSSRYLVKRTGEKVFLECVQDMDHENMFWYRQDPGLGLRLIYFSYDVKMKEKGDIPEGYSVSREKKERFSLILESASTNQTSMYLCASSLNPWTASTDTQYFGPGTRLTVL.